Shown below are 29 T cell receptor beta chains from a single sample sequenced in a study of cytomegalovirus exposure and HLA in healthy donors. The PCR employed 60 Vbeta primers together with 13 Jbeta primers. Data came from immunoSEQ multiplex PCR; TCRdb stores just in-frame clones and leaves some out. The data contain under 100,000 clones, 65% to 90% of them singletons. Material: PBMCs. These receptors originate from a woman in her 70s in good health and CMV-seropositive.

V is TRBV1 and J is TRBJ1-2; TRBD1, the table's D call, was not compared with the DNA. TRBV1 is a pseudogene locus. CDR3 length: 14 amino acids. This chain's CDR3 is CTSSTHRGRGGYTF. CDR3 nucleotides: TGCACCAGCAGCACCCACAGGGGGCGAGGTGGCTACACCTTC.

This chain links TRBV19 with TRBJ1-5; no definite D call. The length of the CDR3 is 14 residues. V gave up 6 bases and J gave up 3 bases, with 12 bases separating them. Germline-derived CDR1 and CDR2 are LNHDA and SQIVND (reference sequence). The CDR3 sequence: CASRTTHDNQPQHF. CDR3 DNA: TGTGCCAGTAGGACTACACACGACAATCAGCCCCAGCATTTT.

CDR3 nucleotides: TGTGCCAGCAAACCCCGGCCTTCAGCGGGGGCAACTAATGAAAAACTGTTTTTT. This translates into CASKPRPSAGATNEKLFF. This sequence joins TRBV2 and TRBJ1-4; D might be TRBD1 (5 bases). V shed 7 bases and J shed 0 bases, with 21 bases lying between them. Germline values: CDR1 SNHLY, CDR2 FYNNEI. The CDR3 spans 18 residues.

This clone has just a few counts. The CDR3 DNA reads TGTGCCAGCAGGACGTTGACAGGGGGCCTCGGGGAGCTGTTTTTT. Encoded protein: CASRTLTGGLGELFF. The gene calls are TRBV2 and TRBJ2-2, with 10 bases identical to TRBD1. The CDR3 is made up of 15 amino acids. Germline V gives CDR1 SNHLY, CDR2 FYNNEI. V lost 6 bases and J lost 7; bases outside the gene matches: 8.

The gene calls are TRBV13 and TRBJ2-3, with TRBD2 matching over 12 bases. Germline V gene sequence: CDR1 PRHDT, CDR2 FYEKMQ (reference sequence). V lost 2 bases to trimming and J lost 1 base; unmatched junction nucleotides: 10. The length of the CDR3 is 19 residues. The CDR3 DNA reads TGTGCCAGCAGCTTATACCCGCTAGCGGGAGGGCCTCGCACAGATACGCAGTATTTT. This gives the protein CASSLYPLAGGPRTDTQYF.

The V gene is TRBV21-1, the J gene TRBJ2-4; the DNA was not used to check the table's D call, TRBD1. TRBV21-1 has pseudogene status. CDR3 length equals 16 residues. The CDR3 region is CASSKKVDRAKNIQYF. In DNA, the CDR3 is TGTGCCAGCAGCAAAAAAGTGGACAGGGCCAAAAACATTCAGTACTTC.

The chain is built from TRBV18 and TRBJ1-1, with a tentative D call TRBD1 (6 bases). Germline lookup yields CDR1 KGHSH and CDR2 LQKENI. Trimming pared 5 bases from V and 0 bases from J, leaving 10 bases between. The CDR3 loop spans 14 amino acids. In DNA form, the CDR3 reads TGTGCCAGCTCAGCCGGGACACTGAACACTGAAGCTTTCTTT. Its translation is CASSAGTLNTEAFF.

This chain connects TRBV27 to TRBJ2-1, with TRBD2 matching 9 bases. Germline values: CDR1 MNHEY, CDR2 SMNVEV (reference sequence). The CDR3 runs 17 residues. Losses at the gene ends were 2 bases for V and 2 bases for J; bases not matched to a gene: 7. The DNA of the CDR3 is TGTGCCAGCAGTTTAAAACTAGCGGGTTTAACCTACAATGAGCAGTTCTTC. Translating gives CASSLKLAGLTYNEQFF.

V gene TRBV19 combines with J gene TRBJ2-5; 8 nucleotides agree with TRBD2. The J call may be wrong; the DNA end is better matched by TRBJ2-7. CDR1 and CDR2 from the germline V gene are LNHDA and SQIVND (reference sequence). This CDR3 is built from 14 residues. CDR3 in amino acids: CASSPTSVSGEQYF. Written as DNA, the CDR3 is TGTGCCAGTAGTCCGACTAGCGTCTCGGGCGAGCAGTACTTC.

This clone was seen just once. The chain combines TRBV7-2 with TRBJ2-7, with 11 positions matching TRBD2. This CDR3 region has 15 residues. Germline V gene lookup returns CDR1 SGHTA and CDR2 FQGNSA. The junction had 6 bases not matched to a gene; V was cut back by 4 bases and J by 4 bases. CDR3 loop: CASSSSGTSGYEQYF. For the CDR3, the DNA is TGTGCCAGCAGCTCTTCCGGGACTAGCGGATACGAGCAGTACTTC. The full variable domain, rest sourced from reference TRBV7-2 and TRBJ2-7, is GAGVSQSPSNKVTEKGKDVELRCDPISGHTALYWYRQSLGQGLEFLIYFQGNSAPDKSGLPSDRFSAERTGGSVSTLTIQRTQQEDSAVYLCASSSSGTSGYEQYFGPGTRLTVT.

This clone has only a few counts. This sequence joins TRBV5-6 and TRBJ2-7, with TRBD1 matching 11 bases. With V trimmed by 5 bases and J by 3 bases, 10 bases remained unmatched. The CDR3 runs 16 residues. From germline, CDR1 is SGHDT and CDR2 YYEEEE. The CDR3 here is CASSPGTGGLFYEQYF. The CDR3 nucleotides read TGTGCCAGCAGTCCCGGGACAGGGGGGTTATTCTACGAGCAGTACTTC.

The chain employs TRBV4-3 and TRBJ2-1, with 16 bases aligning to TRBD2. This CDR3 is built from 19 residues. Looked up from germline, CDR1 is LGHNA and CDR2 is YSLEER. The V gene end was trimmed by 2 bases and the J gene end by 7 bases; junction bases not matched to a gene: 11. The CDR3 region is CASSQKGLAGGPSGNEQFF. CDR3 sequence (DNA): TGCGCCAGCAGCCAAAAGGGACTAGCGGGAGGGCCCTCAGGTAATGAGCAGTTCTTC.

The chain joins TRBV28 to TRBJ2-7, with 13 bases matching TRBD2. V trimming: 4 bases; J trimming: 9 bases; junction bases outside the gene matches: 6. The CDR3 covers 14 residues. Per germline, CDR1 MDHEN and CDR2 SYDVKM. CDR3 residues: CASSSPGLAGRQYF. Here the CDR3 DNA reads TGTGCCAGCAGTTCCCCGGGACTAGCGGGGAGGCAGTACTTC.

This clone was seen a handful of times. The rearrangement links TRBV19 to TRBJ1-5, with D unresolved. Germline lookup yields CDR1 LNHDA and CDR2 SQIVND (reference sequence). V was shortened by 4 bases and J by 4 bases, with 5 bases between the two germline ends. CDR3 length equals 12 residues. This CDR3 reads CASSTYNQPQHF. CDR3 sequence (DNA): TGTGCCAGTAGTACCTATAATCAGCCCCAGCATTTT.

CDR3 region: CSAGGDGQGGTGELFF. The DNA for the CDR3 is TGCAGCGCCGGAGGGGACGGACAGGGGGGCACCGGGGAGCTGTTTTTT. The V and J genes are TRBV29-1 and TRBJ2-2; 10 bases agree with TRBD1. This CDR3 region has 16 residues. Germline V gives CDR1 SQVTM, CDR2 ANQGSEA. Germline trimming cut 7 bases from V and 4 bases from J; bases unmatched to any gene: 12.

The V and J genes are TRBV2 and TRBJ1-5; TRBD1 agrees at 9 bases. V shed 5 bases, J shed 6 bases, and the junction held 5 bases outside the gene matches. The CDR3 is 14 amino acids. CDR1 is SNHLY, CDR2 FYNNEI, per germline. CDR3 DNA sequence: TGTGCCAGCAGTTCCACAGGGGGCAGTCAGCCCCAGCATTTT. Translating it yields CASSSTGGSQPQHF.

J is TRBJ1-4 and V is TRBV18; D not certain. The V end lost 1 base, the J end lost 2 bases, and 5 bases lay between the germline ends. Germline values: CDR1 KGHSH, CDR2 LQKENI. CDR3 length: 14 residues. The CDR3 nucleotides are TGTGCCAGCTCACCACTTGGCACTAATGAAAAACTGTTTTTT. Amino acids: CASSPLGTNEKLFF.

This clone turned up a few times. One end of the junction is discordant with germline, which a read error may explain. Here the CDR3 DNA reads TGTGCCAGTAGTACCTCTTGGGGCACTCTGAACTTC. Translation gives CASSTSWGTLNF. J is TRBJ2-7 and V is TRBV19, with TRBD1 as a possible D gene (5 bases). This CDR3 spans 12 amino acids. Looked up from germline, CDR1 is LNHDA and CDR2 is SQIVND (reference sequence). Looking up the rest from reference TRBV19 and TRBJ2-7 gives the full variable domain: DGGITQSPKYLFRKEGQNVTLSCEQNLNHDAMYWYRQDPGQGLRLIYYSQIVNDFQKGDIAEGYSVSREKKESFPLTVTSAQKNPTAFYLCASSTSWGTLNFGPGTRLTVT.

The chain recombines TRBV28 with TRBJ2-7; the D gene is possibly TRBD2 (5 bases). V was clipped by 6 bases and J by 7 bases, with 13 bases between them. Germline V CDR1 and CDR2: MDHEN, SYDVKM. The CDR3 loop spans 12 amino acids. This CDR3 is CASSQRGGEQYF. As DNA, the CDR3 is TGTGCCAGCAGCCAACGGGGTGGGGAGCAGTACTTC.

This clone was seen only a few times. The rearrangement links TRBV7-9 to TRBJ1-1, with 9 nucleotides matching TRBD1. With 0 bases clipped from V and 4 bases from J, the junction kept 0 bases outside the gene matches. Germline values: CDR1 SEHNR, CDR2 FQNEAQ (reference sequence). The CDR3 length is 14 residues. In nucleotides, the CDR3 is TGTGCCAGCAGCTTAGCGGGACAGGGCACTGAAGCTTTCTTT. Translation gives CASSLAGQGTEAFF.

The rearrangement uses TRBV10-3 and TRBJ2-5; the match to TRBD2 covers 11 bases. The J call may not be correct, given that the DNA end is closer to TRBJ2-7. CDR3 length: 15 residues. Per germline, CDR1 ENHRY and CDR2 SYGVKD. CDR3 loop: CAIREVAGGPYEQYF. The CDR3 DNA is TGTGCCATCAGGGAGGTAGCGGGAGGGCCCTACGAGCAGTACTTC.

The genes are TRBV6-5 and TRBJ2-3; 7 bases match TRBD1. This CDR3 has 13 amino acids. The V and J ends lost 6 bases and 3 bases, in that order; junction bases with no gene match: 3. Per the germline V gene, CDR1 is MNHEY and CDR2 is SVGAGI. The CDR3 nucleotides are TGTGCCAGCAGACCGACAGGGACAGATACGCAGTATTTT. Translated: CASRPTGTDTQYF.

This clone was observed a handful of times. The rearrangement joins TRBV5-4 to TRBJ2-1; 9 bases map to TRBD2. The V gene end was trimmed by 4 bases and the J gene end by 9 bases; junction bases not matched to a gene: 8. The CDR3 totals 14 residues. From germline, CDR1 is SGHNT and CDR2 YYREEE (reference sequence). The CDR3 nucleotides read TGTGCCAGCAGCCTTAGCGGGAGTTCCATTGAGCAGTTCTTC. Protein sequence: CASSLSGSSIEQFF.

The chain joins TRBV7-9 to TRBJ2-3; 9 bases are a match to TRBD1. The CDR3 is 17 amino acids. Germline CDR1 and CDR2: SEHNR and FQNEAQ (reference sequence). Trimming cost V 5 bases and J 6 bases; bases outside gene matches: 15. The CDR3 here is CASSPTVDRGTRDTQYF. The DNA for the CDR3 is TGTGCCAGCAGCCCCACGGTGGACAGGGGTACTAGGGATACGCAGTATTTT.

The V and J genes are TRBV5-4 and TRBJ1-2; 9 positions match TRBD1. V dropped 1 base and J dropped 3; count of bases not matched to a gene: 4. The CDR3 spans 15 residues. The germline V gene encodes CDR1 SGHNT and CDR2 YYREEE (reference sequence). The DNA of the CDR3 is TGTGCCAGCAGCTTGAGACAGGGGGGATACTATGGCTACACCTTC. It is translated as CASSLRQGGYYGYTF.

The rearrangement joins TRBV5-1 to TRBJ2-1; 11 nucleotides line up with TRBD2. V trimming: 0 bases; J trimming: 2 bases; junction bases outside the gene matches: 7. The CDR3 runs to 18 residues. Looked up from germline, CDR1 is SGHRS and CDR2 is YFSETQ. CDR3 loop: CASSLGLAGGLTYNEQFF. The CDR3 region has the DNA TGCGCCAGCAGCTTGGGGCTAGCGGGAGGCCTTACCTACAATGAGCAGTTCTTC.

CDR3 DNA: TGTGCCAGCAGCCAAGATGCAGGGACCGGGGAGCTGTTTTTT. Protein product: CASSQDAGTGELFF. V is TRBV4-2 and J is TRBJ2-2, with D tentatively TRBD1 (5 bases). There are 14 residues in the CDR3. V was clipped by 0 bases and J by 5 bases, with 7 bases between them. CDR1 is LGHNA and CDR2 is YNFKEQ in the germline V gene.

This chain joins TRBV7-9 and TRBJ1-1; D is perhaps TRBD1 (5 bases). The V end was cut by 5 bases, the J end by 8 bases, with 12 bases between. Germline-derived CDR1 and CDR2 are SEHNR and FQNEAQ (reference sequence). There are 12 residues in the CDR3. CDR3 amino acids: CASSHGRAEAFF. The CDR3, as DNA: TGTGCCAGCAGCCATGGCAGGGCGGAAGCTTTCTTT.

The chain combines TRBV28 with TRBJ2-3, with 9 bases aligning to TRBD2. The CDR3 extends over 16 amino acids. CDR1 and CDR2 from the germline V gene are MDHEN and SYDVKM. The J segment lost 3 bases and the V segment lost 5 bases, leaving 9 bases of the junction unmatched. The CDR3 loop is CASSQGVTSGTDTQYF. The DNA of the CDR3 is TGTGCCAGCAGTCAAGGGGTAACTAGCGGGACAGATACGCAGTATTTT.